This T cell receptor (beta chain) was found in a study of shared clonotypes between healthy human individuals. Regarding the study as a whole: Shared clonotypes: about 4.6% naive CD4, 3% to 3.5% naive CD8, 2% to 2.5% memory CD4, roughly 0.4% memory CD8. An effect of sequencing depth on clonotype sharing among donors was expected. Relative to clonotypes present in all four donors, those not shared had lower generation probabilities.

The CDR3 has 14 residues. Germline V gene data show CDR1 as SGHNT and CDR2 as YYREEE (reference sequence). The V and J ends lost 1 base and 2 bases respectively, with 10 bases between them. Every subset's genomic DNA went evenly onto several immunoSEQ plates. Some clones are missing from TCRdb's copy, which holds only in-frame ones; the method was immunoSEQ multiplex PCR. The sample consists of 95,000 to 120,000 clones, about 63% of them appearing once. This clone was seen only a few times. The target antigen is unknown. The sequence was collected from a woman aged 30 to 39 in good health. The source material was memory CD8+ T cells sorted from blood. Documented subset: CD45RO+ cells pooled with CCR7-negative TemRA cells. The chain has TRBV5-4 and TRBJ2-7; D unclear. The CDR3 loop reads CASSLSLAPYEQYF. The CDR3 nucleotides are TGTGCCAGCAGCTTGTCCTTAGCCCCCTACGAGCAGTACTTC.